The 7 T cell receptor beta chains below were found in one sample sequenced in a study of beta chain features in type 1 diabetes. The authors reverse transcribed all of the isolated RNA, so sequencing captured expressed TCRB transcripts. Measured with immunoSEQ multiplex PCR; TCRdb has only the in-frame clones, and not every one. Altogether 120,000 to 150,000 clones are present, more than 9% being singletons, with the ten largest covering 1% to 1.5%. Sequenced sample: naive CD4+ T cells from blood. Receptors originate from a man in his late teens or twenties in good health.

This clone was counted only a few times. The rearrangement links TRBV30 to TRBJ2-7, with 10 bases identical to TRBD2. Trimming removed 2 bases from V and 4 bases from J; junction bases left unmatched: 11. Germline CDR1 and CDR2: GTSNPN and SVGIG (reference sequence). The CDR3 contains 16 residues. This chain's CDR3 is CAWSLTGASGGYEQYF. CDR3 bases: TGTGCCTGGAGTCTTACAGGGGCTAGCGGGGGTTACGAGCAGTACTTC.

This clone was seen repeatedly, ten times or more. This chain uses TRBV7-2 with TRBJ2-2; TRBD2 matches at 8 bases. V gave up 8 bases and J gave up 1 base; unmatched junction bases: 6. This CDR3 spans 15 amino acids. From germline, CDR1 is SGHTA and CDR2 FQGNSA. The CDR3 region is CASVRAGENTGELFF. The CDR3 nucleotides read TGTGCCAGCGTCAGAGCGGGGGAGAACACCGGGGAGCTGTTTTTT.

The J gene is TRBJ1-1, the V gene TRBV11-3; 7 positions agree with TRBD1. CDR3 size: 14 residues. The trim removed 3 bases at V and 1 base at J, leaving 2 bases unmatched. Germline CDR1 and CDR2: SGHNT and YENEEA. CDR3 coding DNA: TGTGCCAGCAGCTTCACAGGGGCGAACACTGAAGCTTTCTTT. It translates to CASSFTGANTEAFF.

This clone turned up a few times. The chain combines TRBV19 with TRBJ1-5; D is unclear. The CDR3 extends over 14 amino acids. Trimming cost V 3 bases and J 0 bases, with 6 bases left between them. CDR1 and CDR2 from the germline V gene are LNHDA and SQIVND (reference sequence). As DNA, the CDR3 is TGTGCCAGTAGTATCGAGTATAGCAATCAGCCCCAGCATTTT. Translation gives CASSIEYSNQPQHF.

The J gene is TRBJ2-5, the V gene TRBV7-9; D is unresolved. The better agreement between TRBJ2-7 and the DNA end casts doubt on the J call. The CDR3 sequence is 14 residues long. CDR1 SEHNR and CDR2 FQNEAQ come from the germline V gene (reference sequence). CDR3: CASSLETGPYEQYF. Here the CDR3 DNA reads TGTGCCAGCAGCTTAGAAACGGGTCCCTACGAGCAGTACTTC.

The rearrangement uses TRBV10-1 and TRBJ2-2, with 8 nucleotides matching TRBD1. The CDR3 runs to 15 residues. Germline assignment: CDR1 WNHNN and CDR2 SYGVQD (reference sequence). The V segment lost 6 bases and the J segment 0 bases; nucleotides outside the gene matches: 3. The CDR3 protein is CASRQGDSNTGELFF. The DNA of the CDR3 is TGCGCCAGCAGACAGGGGGACTCGAACACCGGGGAGCTGTTTTTT.

This clone was picked up a small number of times. V and J are TRBV6-5 and TRBJ2-7; 7 nucleotides align to TRBD1. Germline CDR1 reads MNHEY; CDR2 reads SVGAGI. Losses at the gene ends were 9 bases for V and 3 bases for J; bases not matched to a gene: 8. The CDR3 covers 13 residues. This CDR3 is CASGQERFYEQYF. The CDR3 region has the DNA TGTGCCAGTGGACAGGAGCGGTTCTACGAGCAGTACTTC.